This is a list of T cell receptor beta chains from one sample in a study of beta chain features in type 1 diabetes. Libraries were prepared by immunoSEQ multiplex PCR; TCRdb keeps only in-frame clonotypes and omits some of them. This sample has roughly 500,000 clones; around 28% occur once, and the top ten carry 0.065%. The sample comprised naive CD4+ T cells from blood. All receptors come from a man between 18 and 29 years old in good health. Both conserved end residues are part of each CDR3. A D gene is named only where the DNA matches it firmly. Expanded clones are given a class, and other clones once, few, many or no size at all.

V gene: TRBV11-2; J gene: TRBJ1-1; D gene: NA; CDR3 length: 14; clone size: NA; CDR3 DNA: TGTGCCAGCAGCTTAGATCGGCAGCGTTTTGAAGCTTTCTTT; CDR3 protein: CASSLDRQRFEAFF
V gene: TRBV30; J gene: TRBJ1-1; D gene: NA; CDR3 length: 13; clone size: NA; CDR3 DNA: TGTGCCTGGAGTGTACAGATGGACACTGAAGCTTTCTTT; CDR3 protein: CAWSVQMDTEAFF
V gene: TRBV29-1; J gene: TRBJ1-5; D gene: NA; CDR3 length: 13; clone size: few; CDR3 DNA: TGCAGCGTCGTCATAGATAGCAATCAGCCCCAGCATTTT; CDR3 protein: CSVVIDSNQPQHF
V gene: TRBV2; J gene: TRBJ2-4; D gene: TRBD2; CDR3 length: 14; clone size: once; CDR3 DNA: TGTGCCAGCAGTGATAGACTAGCTGAAAACATTCAGTACTTC; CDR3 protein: CASSDRLAENIQYF
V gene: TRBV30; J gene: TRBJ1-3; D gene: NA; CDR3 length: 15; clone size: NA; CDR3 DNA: TGTGCCTGGAGTGTCAGGGGTACTACTGGAAACACCATATATTTT; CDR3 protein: CAWSVRGTTGNTIYF
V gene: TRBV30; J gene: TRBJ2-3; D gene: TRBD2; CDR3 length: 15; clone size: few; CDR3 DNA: TGTGCCTGGAGTCCCCTAGCGGGAGCGGGAGATACGCAGTATTTT; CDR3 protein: CAWSPLAGAGDTQYF
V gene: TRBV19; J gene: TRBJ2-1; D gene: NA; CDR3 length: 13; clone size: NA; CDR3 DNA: TGTGCCAGTAGTGTCCACTGGGGGGATGAGCAGTTCTTC; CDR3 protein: CASSVHWGDEQFF
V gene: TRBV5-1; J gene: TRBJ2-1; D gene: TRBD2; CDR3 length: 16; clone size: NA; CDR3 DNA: TGCGCCAGCAGCCCTAGACTAGCGGGAGGGAACAATGAGCAGTTCTTC; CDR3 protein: CASSPRLAGGNNEQFF
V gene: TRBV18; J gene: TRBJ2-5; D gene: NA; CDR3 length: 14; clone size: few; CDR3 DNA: TGTGCCAGCTCACCACCGTGGGGTCAAGAGACCCAGTACTTC; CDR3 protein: CASSPPWGQETQYF
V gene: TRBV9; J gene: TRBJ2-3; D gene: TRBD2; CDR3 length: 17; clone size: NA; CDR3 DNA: TGTGCCAGCAGCCCCCTGGCTCTAGCGGCTAGCACAGATACGCAGTATTTT; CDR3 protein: CASSPLALAASTDTQYF
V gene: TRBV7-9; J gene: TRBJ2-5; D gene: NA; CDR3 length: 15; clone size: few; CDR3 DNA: TGTGCCAGCAGCCCGAGGGGGGCGGAGCAAGAGACCCAGTACTTC; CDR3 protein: CASSPRGAEQETQYF
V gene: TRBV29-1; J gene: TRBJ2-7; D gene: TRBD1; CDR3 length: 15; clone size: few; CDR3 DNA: TGCAGCGCAGAATCCCCCCACAGGGGATTCTACGAGCAGTACTTC; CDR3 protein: CSAESPHRGFYEQYF
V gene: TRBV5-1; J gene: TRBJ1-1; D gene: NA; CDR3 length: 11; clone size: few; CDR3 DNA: TGCGCCAGCAGACTGAACACTGAAGCTTTCTTT; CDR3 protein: CASRLNTEAFF
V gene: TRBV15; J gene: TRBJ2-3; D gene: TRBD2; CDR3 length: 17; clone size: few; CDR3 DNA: TGTGCCACCAGCAGTGGGTGGGGCGGGAGGGCCTCAGATACGCAGTATTTT; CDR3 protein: CATSSGWGGRASDTQYF
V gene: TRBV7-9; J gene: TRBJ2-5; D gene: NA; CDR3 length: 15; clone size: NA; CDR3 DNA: TGTGCCAGCAGTATAGAGGGGACACTAGGACAGACCCAGTACTTC; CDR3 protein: CASSIEGTLGQTQYF
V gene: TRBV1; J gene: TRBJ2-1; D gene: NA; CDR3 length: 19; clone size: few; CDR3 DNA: TGCACCAGCAGGACCGGGACTAGCGGGAGGTCCAGCTCCTACAATGAGCAGTTCTTC; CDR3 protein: CTSRTGTSGRSSSYNEQFF
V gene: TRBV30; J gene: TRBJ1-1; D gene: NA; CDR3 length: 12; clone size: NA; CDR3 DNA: TGTGCCTGGAGTGTCCAGGGGACGGGAGCTTTCTTT; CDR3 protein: CAWSVQGTGAFF
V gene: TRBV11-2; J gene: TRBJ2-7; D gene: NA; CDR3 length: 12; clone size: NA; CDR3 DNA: TGTGCCAGCAGCATCGAGGGGGGTGAGCAGTACTTC; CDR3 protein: CASSIEGGEQYF
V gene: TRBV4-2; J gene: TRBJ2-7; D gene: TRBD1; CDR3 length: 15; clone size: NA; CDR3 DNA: TGTGCCAGCAGCCGAACCGGGACAGGGACGTACGAGCAGTACTTC; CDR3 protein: CASSRTGTGTYEQYF
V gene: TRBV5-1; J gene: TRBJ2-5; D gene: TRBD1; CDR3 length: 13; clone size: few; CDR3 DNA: TGCGCCAGCAGCCGGGACAGGGGAGAGACCCAGTACTTC; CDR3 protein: CASSRDRGETQYF
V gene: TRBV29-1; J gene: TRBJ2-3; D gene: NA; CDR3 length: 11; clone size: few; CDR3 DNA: TGCAGCCCAGGGGAGGCAGATACGCAGTATTTT; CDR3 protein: CSPGEADTQYF
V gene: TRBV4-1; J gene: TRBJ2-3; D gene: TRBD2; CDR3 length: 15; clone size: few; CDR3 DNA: TGCGCCAGCAGCCGCTCCCTAGCGGGGGCGGATACGCAGTATTTT; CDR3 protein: CASSRSLAGADTQYF
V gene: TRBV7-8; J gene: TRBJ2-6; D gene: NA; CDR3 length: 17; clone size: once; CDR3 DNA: TGTGCCAGCAGCTTGACAGCCCCTGGAACTGGGGCCAACGTCCTGACTTTC; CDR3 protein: CASSLTAPGTGANVLTF
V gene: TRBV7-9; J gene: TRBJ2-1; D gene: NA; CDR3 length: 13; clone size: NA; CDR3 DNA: TGTGCCAGCAGTCCTAGGTCGTACAATGAGCAGTTCTTC; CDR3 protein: CASSPRSYNEQFF
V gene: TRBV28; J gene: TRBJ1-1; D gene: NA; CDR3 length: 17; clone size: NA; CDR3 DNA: TGTGCCAGCAGTTTCTTCCGTTGGGGGCAAGCGGACACTGAAGCTTTCTTT; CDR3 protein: CASSFFRWGQADTEAFF
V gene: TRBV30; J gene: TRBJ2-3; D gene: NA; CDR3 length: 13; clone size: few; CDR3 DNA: TGTGCCTGGATTACCGATTACACAGATACGCAGTATTTT; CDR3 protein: CAWITDYTDTQYF
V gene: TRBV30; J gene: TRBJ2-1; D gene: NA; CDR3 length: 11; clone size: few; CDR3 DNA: TGTGCCTGGAGTGCCCAGGTGGGGCAGTTCTTC; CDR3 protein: CAWSAQVGQFF
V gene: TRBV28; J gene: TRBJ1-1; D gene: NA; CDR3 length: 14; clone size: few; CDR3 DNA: TGTGCCAGCAGTTTAACAGGGTCGAACACTGAAGCTTTCTTT; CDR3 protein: CASSLTGSNTEAFF
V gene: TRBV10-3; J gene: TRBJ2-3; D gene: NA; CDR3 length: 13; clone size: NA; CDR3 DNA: TGTGCCATCAGTGAGCTACGCACAGATACGCAGTATTTT; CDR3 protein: CAISELRTDTQYF
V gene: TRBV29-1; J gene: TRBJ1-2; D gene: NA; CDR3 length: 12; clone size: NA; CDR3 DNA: TGCAGCGTCCAGGGAGGAGACTATGGCTACACCTTC; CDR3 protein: CSVQGGDYGYTF
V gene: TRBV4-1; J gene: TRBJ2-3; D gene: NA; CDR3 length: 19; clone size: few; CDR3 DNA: TGCGCCAGCAGCCAAGTACAGGGAGGAGTACGAATTAGCACAGATACGCAGTATTTT; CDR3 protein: CASSQVQGGVRISTDTQYF
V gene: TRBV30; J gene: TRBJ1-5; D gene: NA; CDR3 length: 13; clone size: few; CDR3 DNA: TGTGCCTGGAGTATTAATAGCAATCAGCCCCAGCATTTT; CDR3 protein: CAWSINSNQPQHF
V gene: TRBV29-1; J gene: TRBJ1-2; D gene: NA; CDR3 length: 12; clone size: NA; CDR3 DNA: TGCAGCGGATCGGACAGTAACTATGGCTACACCTTC; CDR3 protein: CSGSDSNYGYTF
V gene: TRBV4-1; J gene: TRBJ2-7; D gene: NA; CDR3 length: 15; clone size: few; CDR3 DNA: TGCGCCAGCAGCCAAGAGTCCAGGGGACGGTACGAGCAGTACTTC; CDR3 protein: CASSQESRGRYEQYF
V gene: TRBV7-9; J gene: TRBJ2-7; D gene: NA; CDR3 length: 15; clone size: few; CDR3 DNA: TGTGCCAGCAGCTTTGGTGGGACGCCTACCTACGAGCAGTACTTC; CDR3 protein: CASSFGGTPTYEQYF
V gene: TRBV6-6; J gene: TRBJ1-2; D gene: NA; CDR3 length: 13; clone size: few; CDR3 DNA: TGTGCCAGCAGTTACTGGCCAGGGGATGGCTACACCTTC; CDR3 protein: CASSYWPGDGYTF
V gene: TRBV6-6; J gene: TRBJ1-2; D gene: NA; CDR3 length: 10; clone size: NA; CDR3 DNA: TGTGCCAGCAGGGAATATGGCTACACCTTC; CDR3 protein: CASREYGYTF
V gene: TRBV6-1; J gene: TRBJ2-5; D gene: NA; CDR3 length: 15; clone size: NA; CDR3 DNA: TGTGCCAGCAGTGCTCTTGGGCAGGCCCAAGAGACCCAGTACTTC; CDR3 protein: CASSALGQAQETQYF
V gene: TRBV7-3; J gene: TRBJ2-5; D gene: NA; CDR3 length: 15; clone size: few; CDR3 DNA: TGTGCCAGCAGCTTCTTCGGGACTCTCCAAGAGACCCAGTACTTC; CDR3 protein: CASSFFGTLQETQYF
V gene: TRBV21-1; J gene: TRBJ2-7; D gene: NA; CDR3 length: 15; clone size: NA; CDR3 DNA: TGTGCCAGCAGCAAAGGGGACAGGGATACCAACGAGCAGTACTTC; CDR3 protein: CASSKGDRDTNEQYF
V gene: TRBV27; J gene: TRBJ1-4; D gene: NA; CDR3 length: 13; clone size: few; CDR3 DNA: TGTGCCAGCAGTCGAGGGAGTAATGAAAAACTGTTTTTT; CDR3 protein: CASSRGSNEKLFF
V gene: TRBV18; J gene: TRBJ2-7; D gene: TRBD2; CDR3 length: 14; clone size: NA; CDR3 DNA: TGTGCCAGCTTGAGGGAGCGGGGCTCCTACGAGCAGTACTTC; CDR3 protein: CASLRERGSYEQYF
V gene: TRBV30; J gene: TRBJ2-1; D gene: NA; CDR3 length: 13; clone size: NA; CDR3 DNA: TGTGCCTATCAGGGGTACCTAGACAATGAGCAGTTCTTC; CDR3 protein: CAYQGYLDNEQFF
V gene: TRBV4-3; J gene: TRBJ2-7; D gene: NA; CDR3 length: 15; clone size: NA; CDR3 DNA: TGCGCCAGCAGCCAGTCGACCGGTAGCTCCTACGAGCAGTACTTC; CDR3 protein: CASSQSTGSSYEQYF
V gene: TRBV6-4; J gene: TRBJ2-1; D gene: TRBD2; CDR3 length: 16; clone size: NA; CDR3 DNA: TGTGCCAGCAGTATGACTATCCTAGCGGGATACAATGAGCAGTTCTTC; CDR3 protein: CASSMTILAGYNEQFF
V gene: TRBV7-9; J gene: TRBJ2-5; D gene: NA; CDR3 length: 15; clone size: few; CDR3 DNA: TGTGCCAGCAGCTTCTCCCAACCATACCAAGAGACCCAGTACTTC; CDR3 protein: CASSFSQPYQETQYF
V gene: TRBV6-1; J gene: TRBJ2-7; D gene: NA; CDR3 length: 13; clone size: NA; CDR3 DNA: TGTGCCAGCAGTGAATGGGGGGTCGGCGAGCAGTACTTC; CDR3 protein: CASSEWGVGEQYF
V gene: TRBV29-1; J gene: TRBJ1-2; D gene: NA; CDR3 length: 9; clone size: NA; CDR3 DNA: TGCAGCGGGGGCTATGGCTACACCTTC; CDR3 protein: CSGGYGYTF
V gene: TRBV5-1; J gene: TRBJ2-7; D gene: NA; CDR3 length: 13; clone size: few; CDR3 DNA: TGCGCCAGCAGCTTCTACGGGGCGGGAGAGCAGTACTTC; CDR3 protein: CASSFYGAGEQYF
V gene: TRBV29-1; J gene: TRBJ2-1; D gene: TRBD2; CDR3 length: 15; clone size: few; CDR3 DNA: TGCAGCGTTGAAGATTATAGCGGGAGGGACAATGAGCAGTTCTTC; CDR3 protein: CSVEDYSGRDNEQFF
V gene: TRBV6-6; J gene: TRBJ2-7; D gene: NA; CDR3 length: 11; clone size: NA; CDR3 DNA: TGTGCCAGCAGTTCCTGGCGCGAGCAGTACTTC; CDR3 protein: CASSSWREQYF
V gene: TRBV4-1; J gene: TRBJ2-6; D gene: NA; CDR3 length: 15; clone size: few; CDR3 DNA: TGCGCCAGCAGCCAACCTCTCTCTGGGGCCAACGTCCTGACTTTC; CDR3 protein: CASSQPLSGANVLTF
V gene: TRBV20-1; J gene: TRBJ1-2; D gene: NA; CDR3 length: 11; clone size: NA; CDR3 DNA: TGCAGTGGACAGGCTAACTATGGCTACACCTTC; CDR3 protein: CSGQANYGYTF
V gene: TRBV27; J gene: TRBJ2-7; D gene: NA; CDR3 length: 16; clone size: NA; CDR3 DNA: TGTGCCAGCAGTTTACTCTCACGGGGTACTCCCTACGAGCAGTACTTC; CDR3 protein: CASSLLSRGTPYEQYF
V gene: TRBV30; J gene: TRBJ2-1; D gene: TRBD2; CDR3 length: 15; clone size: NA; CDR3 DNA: TGTGCCTGGAGAGGAAGGCTAGCGGGAGTCAATGAGCAGTTCTTC; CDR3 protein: CAWRGRLAGVNEQFF
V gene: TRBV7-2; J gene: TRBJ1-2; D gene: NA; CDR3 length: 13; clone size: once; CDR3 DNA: TGTGCCAGCAGCTTTGGGGGGACGGATGGCTACACCTTC; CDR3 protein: CASSFGGTDGYTF
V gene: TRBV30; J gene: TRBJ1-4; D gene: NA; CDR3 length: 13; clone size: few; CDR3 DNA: TGTGCCTGGAGTGTACGCTGGAATGAAAAACTGTTTTTT; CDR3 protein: CAWSVRWNEKLFF
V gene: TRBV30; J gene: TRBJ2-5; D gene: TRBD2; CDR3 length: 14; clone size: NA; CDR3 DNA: TGTGCCTGGTCCCAGCGGGAGGTAAAAGAGACCCAGTACTTC; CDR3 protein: CAWSQREVKETQYF
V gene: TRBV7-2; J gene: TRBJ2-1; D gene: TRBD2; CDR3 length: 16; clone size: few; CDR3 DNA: TGTGCCAGCAGCCGGAGCGGGAGGCAGTCCTACAATGAGCAGTTCTTC; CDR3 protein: CASSRSGRQSYNEQFF
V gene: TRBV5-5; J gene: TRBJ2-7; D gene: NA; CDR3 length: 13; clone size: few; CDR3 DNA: TGTGCCAGCAGCGACGGGGGTTCCTACGAGCAGTACTTC; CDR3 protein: CASSDGGSYEQYF